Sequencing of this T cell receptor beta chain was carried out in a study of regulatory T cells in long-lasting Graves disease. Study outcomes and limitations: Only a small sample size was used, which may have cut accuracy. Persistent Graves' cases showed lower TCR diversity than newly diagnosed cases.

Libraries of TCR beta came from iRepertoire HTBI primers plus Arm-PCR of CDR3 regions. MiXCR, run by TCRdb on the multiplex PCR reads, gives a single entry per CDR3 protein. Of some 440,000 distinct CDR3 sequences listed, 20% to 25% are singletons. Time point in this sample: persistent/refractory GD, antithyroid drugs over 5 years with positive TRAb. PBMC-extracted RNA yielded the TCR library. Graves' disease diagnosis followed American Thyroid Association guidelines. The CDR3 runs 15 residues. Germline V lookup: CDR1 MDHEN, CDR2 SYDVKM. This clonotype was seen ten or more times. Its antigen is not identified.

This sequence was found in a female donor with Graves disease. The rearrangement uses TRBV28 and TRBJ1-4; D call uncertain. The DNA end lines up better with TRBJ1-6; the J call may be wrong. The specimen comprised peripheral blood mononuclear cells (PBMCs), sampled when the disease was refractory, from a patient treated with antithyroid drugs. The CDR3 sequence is CASSFAANYNSPLHF. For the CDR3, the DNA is TGTGCCAGCAGTTTCGCAGCCAACTATAATTCACCCCTCCACTTT.